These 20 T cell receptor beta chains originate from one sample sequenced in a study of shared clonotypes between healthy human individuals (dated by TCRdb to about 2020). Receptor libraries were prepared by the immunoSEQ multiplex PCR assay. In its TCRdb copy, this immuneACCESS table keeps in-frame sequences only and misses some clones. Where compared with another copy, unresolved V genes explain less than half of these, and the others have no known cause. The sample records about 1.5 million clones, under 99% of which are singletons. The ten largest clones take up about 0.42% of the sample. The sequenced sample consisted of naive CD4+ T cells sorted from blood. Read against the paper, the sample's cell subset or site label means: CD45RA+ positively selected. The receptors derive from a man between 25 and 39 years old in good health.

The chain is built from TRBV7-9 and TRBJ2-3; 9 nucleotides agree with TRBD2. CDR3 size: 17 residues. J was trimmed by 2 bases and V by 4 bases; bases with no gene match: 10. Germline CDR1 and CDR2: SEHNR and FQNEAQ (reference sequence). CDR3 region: CASSWEVAGGITDTQYF. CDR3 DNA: TGTGCCAGCAGCTGGGAGGTCGCGGGAGGGATCACAGATACGCAGTATTTT.

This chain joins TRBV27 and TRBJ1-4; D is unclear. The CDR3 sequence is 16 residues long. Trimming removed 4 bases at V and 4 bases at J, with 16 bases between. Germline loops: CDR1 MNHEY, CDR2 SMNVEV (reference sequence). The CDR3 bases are TGTGCCAGCAGTTCGATAATAGGACGGGTTAATGAAAAACTGTTTTTT. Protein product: CASSSIIGRVNEKLFF.

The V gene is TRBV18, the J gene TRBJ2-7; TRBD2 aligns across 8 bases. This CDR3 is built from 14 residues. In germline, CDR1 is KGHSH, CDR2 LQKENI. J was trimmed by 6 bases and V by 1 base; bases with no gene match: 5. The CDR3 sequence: CASSPLAGMGEQYF. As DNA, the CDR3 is TGTGCCAGCTCACCACTAGCGGGAATGGGCGAGCAGTACTTC.

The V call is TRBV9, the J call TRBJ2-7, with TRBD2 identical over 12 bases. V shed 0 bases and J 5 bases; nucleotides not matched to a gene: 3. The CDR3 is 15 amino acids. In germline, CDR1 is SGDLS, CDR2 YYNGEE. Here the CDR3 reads CASSVVPSGRDEQYF. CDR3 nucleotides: TGTGCCAGCAGCGTAGTGCCTAGCGGGAGGGACGAGCAGTACTTC. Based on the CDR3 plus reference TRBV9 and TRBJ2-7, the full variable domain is DSGVTQTPKHLITATGQRVTLRCSPRSGDLSVYWYQQSLDQGLQFLIQYYNGEERAKGNILERFSAQQFPDLHSELNLSSLELGDSALYFCASSVVPSGRDEQYFGPGTRLTVT.

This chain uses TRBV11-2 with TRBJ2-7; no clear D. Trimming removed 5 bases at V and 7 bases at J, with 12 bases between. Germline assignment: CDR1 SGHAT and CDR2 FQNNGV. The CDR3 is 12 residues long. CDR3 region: CASSPTKREQYF. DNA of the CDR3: TGTGCCAGCAGCCCTACTAAGAGAGAGCAGTACTTC. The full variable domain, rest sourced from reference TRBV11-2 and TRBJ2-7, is EAGVAQSPRYKIIEKRQSVAFWCNPISGHATLYWYQQILGQGPKLLIQFQNNGVVDDSQLPKDRFSAERLKGVDSTLKIQPAKLEDSAVYLCASSPTKREQYFGPGTRLTVT.

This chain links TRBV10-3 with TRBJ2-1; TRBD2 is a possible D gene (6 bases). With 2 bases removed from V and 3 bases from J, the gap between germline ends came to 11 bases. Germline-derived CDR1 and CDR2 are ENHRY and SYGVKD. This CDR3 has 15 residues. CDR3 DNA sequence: TGTGCCATCAGTGAGCGGGGGATTAACTACAATGAGCAGTTCTTC. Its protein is CAISERGINYNEQFF.

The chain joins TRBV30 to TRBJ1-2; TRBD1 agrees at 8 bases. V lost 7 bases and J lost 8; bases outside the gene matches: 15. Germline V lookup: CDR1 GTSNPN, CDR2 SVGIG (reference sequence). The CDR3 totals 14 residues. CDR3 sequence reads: CASNGVRGLYGYTF. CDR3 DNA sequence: TGTGCCTCCAACGGTGTCAGGGGGCTATACGGCTACACCTTC. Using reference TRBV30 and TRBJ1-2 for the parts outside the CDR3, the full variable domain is SQTIHQWPATLVQPVGSPLSLECTVEGTSNPNLYWYRQAAGRGLQLLFYSVGIGQISSEVPQNLSASRPQDRQFILSSKKLLLSDSGFYLCASNGVRGLYGYTFGSGTRLTVV.

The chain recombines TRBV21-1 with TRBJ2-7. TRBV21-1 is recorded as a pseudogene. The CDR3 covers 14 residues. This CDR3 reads CASSKLLSVYEQYF. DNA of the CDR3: TGTGCCAGCAGCAAACTGCTCTCCGTCTACGAGCAGTACTTC.

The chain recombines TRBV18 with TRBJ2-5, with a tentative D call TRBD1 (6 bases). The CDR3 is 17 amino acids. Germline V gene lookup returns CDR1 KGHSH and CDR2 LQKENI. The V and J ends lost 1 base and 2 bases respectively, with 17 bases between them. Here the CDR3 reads CASSPLHLRQEQETQYF. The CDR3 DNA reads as TGTGCCAGCTCACCACTTCACCTACGACAGGAACAAGAGACCCAGTACTTC.

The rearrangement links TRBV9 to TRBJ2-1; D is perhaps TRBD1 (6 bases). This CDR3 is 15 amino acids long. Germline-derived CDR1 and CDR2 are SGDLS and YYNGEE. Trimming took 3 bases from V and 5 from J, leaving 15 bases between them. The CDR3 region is CASSARQVPNNEQFF. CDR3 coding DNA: TGTGCCAGCAGCGCCCGACAGGTACCGAACAATGAGCAGTTCTTC.

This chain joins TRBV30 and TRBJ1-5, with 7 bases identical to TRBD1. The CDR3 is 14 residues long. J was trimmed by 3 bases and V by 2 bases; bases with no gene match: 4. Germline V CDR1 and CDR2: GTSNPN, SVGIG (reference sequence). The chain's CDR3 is CAWSTGAYNQPQHF. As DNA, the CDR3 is TGTGCCTGGAGTACAGGGGCTTACAATCAGCCCCAGCATTTT. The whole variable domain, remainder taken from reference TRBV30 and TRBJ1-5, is SQTIHQWPATLVQPVGSPLSLECTVEGTSNPNLYWYRQAAGRGLQLLFYSVGIGQISSEVPQNLSASRPQDRQFILSSKKLLLSDSGFYLCAWSTGAYNQPQHFGDGTRLSIL.

This chain's CDR3 is CATSRDHPLAGVSNEQFF. DNA for the CDR3: TGTGCCACCAGCAGAGACCATCCGCTAGCGGGAGTCTCCAATGAGCAGTTCTTC. The chain links TRBV15 to TRBJ2-1; 10 bases are a match to TRBD2. The CDR3 has 18 residues. V lost 0 bases, J lost 6 bases, and 11 bases stayed unmatched. Germline V gene data show CDR1 as LNHNV and CDR2 as YYDKDF (reference sequence).

CDR3 residues: CASSPPGAGNQPQHF. The CDR3 coding sequence is TGTGCCAGCAGCCCCCCCGGGGCGGGCAATCAGCCCCAGCATTTT. The chain is built from TRBV2 and TRBJ1-5; possible D gene TRBD1, 5 bases. The germline V and J ends were trimmed by 6 bases and 2 bases, with 14 bases remaining between them. CDR1 is SNHLY and CDR2 is FYNNEI in the germline V gene. The length of the CDR3 is 15 residues.

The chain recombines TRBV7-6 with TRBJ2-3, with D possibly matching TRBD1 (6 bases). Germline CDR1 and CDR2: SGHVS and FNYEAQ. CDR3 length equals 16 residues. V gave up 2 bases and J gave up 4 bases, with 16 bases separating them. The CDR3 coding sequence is TGTGCCAGCAGCTTAATCAACAGGGAGATGGCAGATACGCAGTATTTT. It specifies CASSLINREMADTQYF.

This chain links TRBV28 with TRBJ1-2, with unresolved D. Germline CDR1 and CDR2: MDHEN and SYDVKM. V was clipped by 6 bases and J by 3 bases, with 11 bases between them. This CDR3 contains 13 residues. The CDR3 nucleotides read TGTGCCAGCAGCTTCCGTGGGGACTATGGCTACACCTTC. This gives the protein CASSFRGDYGYTF.

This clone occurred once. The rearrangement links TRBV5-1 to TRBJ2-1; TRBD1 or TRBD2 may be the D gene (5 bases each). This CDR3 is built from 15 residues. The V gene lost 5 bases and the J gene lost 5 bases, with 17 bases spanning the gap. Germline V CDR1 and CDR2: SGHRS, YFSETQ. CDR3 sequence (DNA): TGCGCCAGCAGGGGGGAAGGGGAGTTGAACAATGAGCAGTTCTTC. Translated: CASRGEGELNNEQFF.

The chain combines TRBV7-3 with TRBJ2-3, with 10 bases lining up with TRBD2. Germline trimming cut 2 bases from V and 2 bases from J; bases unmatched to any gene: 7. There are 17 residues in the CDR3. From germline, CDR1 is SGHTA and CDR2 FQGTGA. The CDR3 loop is CASSLGRAGGTTDTQYF. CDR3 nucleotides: TGTGCCAGCAGCTTAGGTCGAGCGGGAGGGACCACAGATACGCAGTATTTT.

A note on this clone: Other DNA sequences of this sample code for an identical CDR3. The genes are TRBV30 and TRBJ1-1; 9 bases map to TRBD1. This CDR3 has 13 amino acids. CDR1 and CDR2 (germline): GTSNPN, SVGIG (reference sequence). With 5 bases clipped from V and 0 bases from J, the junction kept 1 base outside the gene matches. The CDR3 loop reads CAWDRGLNTEAFF. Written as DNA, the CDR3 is TGTGCCTGGGACAGGGGGTTGAACACTGAAGCTTTCTTT.

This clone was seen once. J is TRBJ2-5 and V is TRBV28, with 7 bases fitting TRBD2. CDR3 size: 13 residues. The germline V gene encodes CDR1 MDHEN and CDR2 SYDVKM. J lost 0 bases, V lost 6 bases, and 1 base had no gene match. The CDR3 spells CASRGLYQETQYF. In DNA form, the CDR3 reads TGTGCCAGCAGGGGACTATACCAAGAGACCCAGTACTTC.

CDR3 nucleotide sequence: TGTGCCAGCAGCCCCGGGCCCCCGGGGATACCTTCCTACGAGCAGTACTTC. Protein: CASSPGPPGIPSYEQYF. The chain combines TRBV7-9 with TRBJ2-7; maybe TRBD2 (5 bases). The CDR3 has 17 amino acids. V was trimmed by 5 bases and J by 1 base, leaving 21 bases between them. Germline lookup yields CDR1 SEHNR and CDR2 FQNEAQ (reference sequence). The full variable domain, completed using reference TRBV7-9 and TRBJ2-7, is DTGVSQNPRHKITKRGQNVTFRCDPISEHNRLYWYRQTLGQGPEFLTYFQNEAQLEKSRLLSDRFSAERPKGSFSTLEIQRTEQGDSAMYLCASSPGPPGIPSYEQYFGPGTRLTVT.